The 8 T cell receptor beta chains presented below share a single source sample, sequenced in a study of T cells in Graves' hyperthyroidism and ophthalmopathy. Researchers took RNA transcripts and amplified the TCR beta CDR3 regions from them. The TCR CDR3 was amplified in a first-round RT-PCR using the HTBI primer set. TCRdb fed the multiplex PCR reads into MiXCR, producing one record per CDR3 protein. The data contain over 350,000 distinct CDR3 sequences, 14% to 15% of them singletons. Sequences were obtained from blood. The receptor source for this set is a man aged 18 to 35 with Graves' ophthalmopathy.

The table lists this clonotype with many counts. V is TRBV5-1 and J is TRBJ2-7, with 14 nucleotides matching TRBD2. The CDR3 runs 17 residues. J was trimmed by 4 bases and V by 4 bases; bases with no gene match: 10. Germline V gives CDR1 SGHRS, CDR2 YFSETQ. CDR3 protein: CASSPGLAGAPLYEQYF. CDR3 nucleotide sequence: TGCGCCAGCAGCCCGGGACTAGCGGGAGCCCCGTTGTACGAGCAGTACTTC.

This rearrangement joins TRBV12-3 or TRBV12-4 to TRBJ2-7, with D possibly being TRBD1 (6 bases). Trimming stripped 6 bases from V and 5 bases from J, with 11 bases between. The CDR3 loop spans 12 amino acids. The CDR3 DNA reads TGTGCCAGCAGAGAGGGGGTCAACGAGCAGTACTTC. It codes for CASREGVNEQYF.

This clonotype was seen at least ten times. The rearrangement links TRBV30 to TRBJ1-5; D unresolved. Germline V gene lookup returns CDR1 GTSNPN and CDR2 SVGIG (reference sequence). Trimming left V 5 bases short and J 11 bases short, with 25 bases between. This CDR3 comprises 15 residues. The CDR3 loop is CAWPSHFRASLAQHF. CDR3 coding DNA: TGTGCCTGGCCTTCACACTTTAGGGCATCTTTGGCCCAGCATTTT.

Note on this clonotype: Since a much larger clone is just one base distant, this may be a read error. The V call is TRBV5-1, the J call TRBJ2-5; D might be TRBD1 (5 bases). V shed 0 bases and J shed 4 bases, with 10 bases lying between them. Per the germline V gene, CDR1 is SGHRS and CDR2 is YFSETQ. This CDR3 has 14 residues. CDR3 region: CASSLAEQGETQYF. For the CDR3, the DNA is TGCGCCAGCAGCTTGGCCGAGCAGGGAGAGACCCAGTACTTC.

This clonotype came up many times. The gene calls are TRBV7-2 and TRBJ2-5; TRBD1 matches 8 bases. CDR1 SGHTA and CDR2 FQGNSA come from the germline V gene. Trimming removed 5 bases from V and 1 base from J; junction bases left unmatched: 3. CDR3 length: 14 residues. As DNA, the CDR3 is TGTGCCAGCAGCCGGACAGGGAGCCAAGAGACCCAGTACTTC. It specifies CASSRTGSQETQYF.

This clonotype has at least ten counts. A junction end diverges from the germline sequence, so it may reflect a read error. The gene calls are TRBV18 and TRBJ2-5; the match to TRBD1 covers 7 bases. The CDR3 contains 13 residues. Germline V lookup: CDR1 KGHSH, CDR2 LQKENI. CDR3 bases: TGTACCAGCTCACTGGGACAGCAAGAGACCCAGTACTTC. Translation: CTSSLGQQETQYF.

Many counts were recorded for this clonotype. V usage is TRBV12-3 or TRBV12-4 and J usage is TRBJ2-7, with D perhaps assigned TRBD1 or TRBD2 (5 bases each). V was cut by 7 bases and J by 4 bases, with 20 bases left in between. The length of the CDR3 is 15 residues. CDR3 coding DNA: TGTGCCAGCACCCGGGACGTCTATTCGCTTTACGAGCAGTACTTC. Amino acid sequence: CASTRDVYSLYEQYF.

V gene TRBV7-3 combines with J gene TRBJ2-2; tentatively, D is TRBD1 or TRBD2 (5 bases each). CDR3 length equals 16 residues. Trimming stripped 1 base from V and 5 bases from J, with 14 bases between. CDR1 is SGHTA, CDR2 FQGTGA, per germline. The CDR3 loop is CASSLMGTGGTGELFF. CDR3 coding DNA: TGTGCCAGCAGCTTAATGGGCACTGGGGGAACCGGGGAGCTGTTTTTT. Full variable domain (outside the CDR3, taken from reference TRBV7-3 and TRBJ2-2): GAGVSQTPSNKVTEKGKYVELRCDPISGHTALYWYRQSLGQGPEFLIYFQGTGAADDSGLPNDRFFAVRPEGSVSTLKIQRTERGDSAVYLCASSLMGTGGTGELFFGEGSRLTVL.